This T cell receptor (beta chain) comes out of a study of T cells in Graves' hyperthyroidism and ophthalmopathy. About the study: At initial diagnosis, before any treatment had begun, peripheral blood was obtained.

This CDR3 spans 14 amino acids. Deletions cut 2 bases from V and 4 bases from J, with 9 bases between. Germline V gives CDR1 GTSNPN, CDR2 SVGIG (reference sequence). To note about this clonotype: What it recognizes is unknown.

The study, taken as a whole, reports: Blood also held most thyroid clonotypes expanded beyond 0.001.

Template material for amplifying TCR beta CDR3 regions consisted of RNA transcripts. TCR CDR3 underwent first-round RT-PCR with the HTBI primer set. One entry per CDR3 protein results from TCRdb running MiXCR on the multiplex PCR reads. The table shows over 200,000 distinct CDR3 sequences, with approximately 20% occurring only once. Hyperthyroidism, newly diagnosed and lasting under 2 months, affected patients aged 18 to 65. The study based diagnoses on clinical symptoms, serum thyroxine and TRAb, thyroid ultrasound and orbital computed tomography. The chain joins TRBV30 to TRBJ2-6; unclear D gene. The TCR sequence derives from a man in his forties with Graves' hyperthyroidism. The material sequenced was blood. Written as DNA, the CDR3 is TGTGCCTGGAGTTTTGGGTTCGGGGCCAACGTCCTGACTTTC. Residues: CAWSFGFGANVLTF.